This T cell receptor (beta chain) comes out of a study of cytomegalovirus exposure and HLA in healthy donors (dated by TCRdb to the late 2010s). With respect to the entire study: According to an earlier analysis of 550 to 750 of the donors, about 179 million T cells yielded some 110 million unique TCR beta sequences and about 300 Gb of sequence data. The study aimed to test whether cataloging public T cell receptors could reveal signatures of past pathogen exposure. Because of strong linkage in the cohort, four to six DR-DQ haplotypes were treated as single units for association and clustering. The study combined high-throughput TCR immunosequencing, statistical association of individual TCRs with disease status, and machine learning to predict cytomegalovirus infection status. Among the roughly 410 genotyped donors, roughly 80% belonged to the genetic ancestry cluster associated with self-reported Caucasian donors. Among approximately 370 genotyped donors of the cohort, an average of around 220,000 unique TCR beta nucleotide sequences was sequenced per donor, of which 15% to 20% were non-productive. A later genetic analysis used genome-wide SNP genotypes for about three fifths of the roughly 700 donors, treating that subset as a discovery cohort. The study profiled the T cell repertoires of 500 to 800 subjects by immunosequencing and related them to cytomegalovirus serostatus. The later analysis used no new phenotypic data to find candidate immune exposures, relying instead on TCR beta sequences and their occurrence across donors. A later analysis re-examined previously published TCR beta repertoires from roughly 720 donors and added high-resolution HLA genotyping to investigate patterns of TCR occurrence. Class I and class II HLA loci were covered by the typing at four-digit resolution. Every repertoire in the discovery cohort had been generated on one and the same sequencing platform. Typing coverage differed by locus: A, B, C, DRB1 and DQB1 were typed in roughly 629-630 donors, DQA1 in 522, DPA1 in roughly 590, and DPB1 in roughly 470. Donor age, sex, ethnicity and CMV serostatus were collected together with the repertoire data. An early release that covered roughly 600 HLA-typed donors contained approximately 290 gigabases of sequencing data and 85 million to 100 million unique TCR sequences. In an earlier analysis of 550 to 700 of the donors, high-throughput TCR beta sequencing was used to judge whether each TCR beta V gene segment behaved as functional or pseudogenic. In addition to the first cohort of hundreds of subjects, a separate validation cohort of 120 different subjects was used. Here is what the overall study found, with its caveats: Several of the top co-occurrence clusters appeared to be linked to parvovirus B19, influenza, CMV and Epstein-Barr virus, according to a later analysis. In a later analysis, HLA-associated TCR beta chains were found to be more clonally expanded and to have lower generation probabilities than equally common non-associated chains. In vitro tests confirmed that a few of the cytomegalovirus-associated TCR beta chains recognize cytomegalovirus antigens. When HLA alleles, especially DR and DQ, strongly co-occurred, TCR associations were difficult to assign to individual alleles. Linkage disequilibrium might explain the correlated functional status among segregating V segments, but an unknown experimental factor could not be excluded. Because counts were too low, roughly 16 rarely observed V segments, including chromosome 9 orphons, were left out of the earlier analysis of about 620 of the donors. The study gave a list of roughly 150 TCR beta chains associated with cytomegalovirus. Cytomegalovirus status was reported to be diagnosed by the classifier with high specificity and sensitivity in both the original and validation cohorts. Immune exposure information for the cohort was limited to CMV serostatus. An earlier analysis of approximately 540 of the donors showed that most TCR beta V segments appeared in productive rearrangements either about 87% or about 30% of the time, which broadly matched IMGT annotations. In a later analysis, most CMV-associated TCR beta chains were found to appear HLA-restricted, with HLA associations seemingly driven largely by CMV exposure. While some public TCRs were present in many individuals, most TCR sequences turned up only very rarely across donors. At a false discovery rate of 0.05, a later analysis linked under 20,000 TCR beta sequences to specific HLA alleles. A further reported finding was that TCR beta sequences accurately predicted the HLA-A and HLA-B alleles for most subjects in the first cohort. The presence/absence analyses assumed that sequencing depth was roughly uniform across donors, and that assumption may not be true. HLA typing was unavailable for some donors at each locus, so association tests used only the typed subset. According to the authors, the approach could potentially be generalized to other disease states and immunological phenotypes. This cohort had only TCR beta chains sequenced, and the lack of alpha or paired-chain data limited which features could be detected. In a later genetic analysis, fewer N-insertions in productive TCRs were reported among donors in an Asian-associated ancestry cluster than the approximately 630-donor mean. A cluster of highly shared sequence variants was judged likely to be a technical artifact of the sequencing pipeline. An association between a missense DCLRE1C variant and V-gene and J-gene trimming of TCR beta chains was found in a later genetic analysis and replicated in an independent cohort. According to a later analysis, TCR association rates differed among HLA loci, with DRB1 alleles showing the most associated TCRs and HLA-C alleles showing the fewest.

Library preparation was by the immunoSEQ multiplex PCR assay. For the multiplex PCR, a mixture combining 60 forward primers for TCR Vbeta segments and 13 reverse primers for TCR Jbeta segments was used. Amplification of the CDR3 region of rearranged TCR beta genes was performed with a multiplex PCR assay on genomic DNA. Amplified TCR beta libraries were sequenced as 87-base-pair reads on the Illumina HiSeq System. As for the original processing: A later analysis counted about 80 million unique TCR beta chains across the roughly 700 repertoires, and 10 million to 12 million of these chains were shared by at least two donors. A nearest-neighbor algorithm error-corrected the raw reads and collapsed the reads into unique sequences, merging closely related sequences to remove PCR and sequencing errors. Alignment of CDR3 sequences to IMGT reference sequences was used to assign V, D and J gene segments. Each retained sequence needed at least a six-nucleotide match to both a V gene segment and a J gene segment. Rearrangements were classified as productive when the CDR3 lacked stop codons and remained in frame with V and J, and all other rearrangements were classified as non-productive. CDR3 was defined according to IMGT convention as the region running from the second conserved V-encoded cysteine to the conserved J-encoded phenylalanine. Sequences without an unambiguous match to a single V gene segment were excluded from the earlier analysis of several hundred of the donors. An earlier analysis of a few hundred of the donors classified V segments as functional when productive rearrangements were above 56.7% and as segregating when the standard deviation between donors was above 5%. To diagnose cytomegalovirus status from the catalog of TCR beta chain sequences, a statistical classification framework was built. A later analysis assigned V and J genes by comparing TCR nucleotide sequences with IMGT/GENE-DB human TR gene sequences. The TCRdist pipeline was used in a later analysis to assign CDR3 sequences and most-parsimonious VDJ recombination scenarios. A later analysis defined each TCR beta chain by its CDR3 amino acid sequence plus V-gene family, and excluded reads lacking a unique V-gene family. As a way to deal with suspected cross-contamination and a sequencing artifact, a later analysis dropped over 550 nucleotide sequences that were highly shared and had low generation probability. In a later analysis, a clonal expansion index was calculated for each public chain from normalized within-repertoire ranks of inferred template counts. In a later analysis, generation probabilities were computed using a VDJ recombination model fitted to out-of-frame rearrangements, and the results were checked against IGoR. In a later analysis, hypergeometric tests were used to score TCR-TCR, TCR-HLA and TCR-CMV co-occurrence, with a repertoire-size bias correction applied to TCR pairs. A later analysis estimated false discovery rates by permuting HLA or CMV assignments 20 times. In a later analysis, co-occurring TCRs were grouped with DBSCAN, and TCRdist sequence similarity was added when clustering was performed within HLA-allele-positive subsets. Repertoires with fewer than 30,000 or more than 120,000 public chains were left out of co-occurrence clustering, as were roughly five repertoires with anomalous nucleotide sharing. The table comes from immuneACCESS by way of TCRdb, which keeps in-frame sequences with V and J called. Part of the clones is missing from these tables; in studies checked, under half for an unresolved V gene and the rest for unknown reasons. The V and J calls and clone size come from that table; D and trimming were worked out from the DNA. A total of about 160,000 clones appear in this sample, around 76% of them only once. The ten largest clones represent around 1.5% of the sample.

As regards this clone: There is no known antigen for this receptor. The input lacks base qualities; no much larger clone sits a single base away.

The cohort consisted of 600 or so healthy bone marrow donors. All cohort members were sampled while nominally healthy, although unrecorded immune exposures were likely present. The donor tested CMV seronegative, placing the donor among the 300 to 450 seronegative members of the cohort. Every donor gave a peripheral blood sample, and the peripheral blood mononuclear cells from that sample were used for TCR beta sequencing. Genomic DNA extraction from the blood cell samples was performed with the Qiagen DNeasy Blood Extraction Kit. Sample: PBMCs. The origin of this receptor is a man between 40 and 49 years old in good health and CMV-seronegative.

The CDR3 protein: CASRLGLETEAFF. Here is the DNA: TGTGCCAGCAGGCTAGGTCTGGAGACTGAAGCTTTCTTT. Rearrangement joined TRBV2 to TRBJ1-1; no D gene is confidently identified. Reading from cysteine to phenylalanine, the CDR3 counts 13 amino acids. CDR3 DNA is the only sequence kept; it has 39 bases, read in frame from the first base. The V end loses 6 bases and the J end loses 5 bases, and a stretch of 13 bases separates them. CDR1 and CDR2, per the germline V gene, are SNHLY and FYNNEI.